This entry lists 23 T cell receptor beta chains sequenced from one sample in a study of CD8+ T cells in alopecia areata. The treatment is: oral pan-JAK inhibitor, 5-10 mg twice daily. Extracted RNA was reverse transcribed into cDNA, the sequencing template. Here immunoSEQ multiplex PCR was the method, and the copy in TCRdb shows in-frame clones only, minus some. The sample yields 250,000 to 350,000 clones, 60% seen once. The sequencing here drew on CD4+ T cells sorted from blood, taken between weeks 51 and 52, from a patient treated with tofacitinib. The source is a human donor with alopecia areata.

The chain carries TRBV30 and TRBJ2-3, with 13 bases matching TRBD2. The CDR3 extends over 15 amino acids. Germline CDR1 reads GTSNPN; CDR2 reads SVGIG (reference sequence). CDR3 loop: CAHRGLAGYTDTQYF. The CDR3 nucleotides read TGTGCACACAGGGGACTAGCGGGGTACACAGATACGCAGTATTTT.

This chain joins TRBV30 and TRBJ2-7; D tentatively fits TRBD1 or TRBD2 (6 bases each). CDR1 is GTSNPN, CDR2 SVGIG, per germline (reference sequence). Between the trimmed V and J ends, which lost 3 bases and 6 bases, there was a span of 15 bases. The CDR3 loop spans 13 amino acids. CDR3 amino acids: CAWSDVEGGEQYF. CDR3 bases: TGTGCCTGGAGCGACGTTGAGGGGGGCGAGCAGTACTTC. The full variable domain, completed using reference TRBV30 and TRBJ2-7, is SQTIHQWPATLVQPVGSPLSLECTVEGTSNPNLYWYRQAAGRGLQLLFYSVGIGQISSEVPQNLSASRPQDRQFILSSKKLLLSDSGFYLCAWSDVEGGEQYFGPGTRLTVT.

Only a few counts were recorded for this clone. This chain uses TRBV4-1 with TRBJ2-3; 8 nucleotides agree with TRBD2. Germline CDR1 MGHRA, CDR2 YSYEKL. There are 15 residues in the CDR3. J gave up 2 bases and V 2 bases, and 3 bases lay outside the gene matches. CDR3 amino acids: CASSQIAGLTDTQYF. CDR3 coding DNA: TGCGCCAGCAGCCAAATAGCGGGGCTCACAGATACGCAGTATTTT.

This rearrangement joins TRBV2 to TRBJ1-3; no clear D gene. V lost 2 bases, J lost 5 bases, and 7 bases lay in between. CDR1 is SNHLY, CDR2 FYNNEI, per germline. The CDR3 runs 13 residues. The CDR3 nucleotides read TGTGCCAGCAGTGAATACACCAGAAACACCATATATTTT. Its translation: CASSEYTRNTIYF.

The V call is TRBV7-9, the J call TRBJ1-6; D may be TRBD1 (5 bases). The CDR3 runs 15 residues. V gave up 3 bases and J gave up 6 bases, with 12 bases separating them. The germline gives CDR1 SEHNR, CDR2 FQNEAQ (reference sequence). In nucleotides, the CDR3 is TGTGCCAGCAGCTTCACGGGACGGATTAATTCACCCCTCCACTTT. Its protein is CASSFTGRINSPLHF.

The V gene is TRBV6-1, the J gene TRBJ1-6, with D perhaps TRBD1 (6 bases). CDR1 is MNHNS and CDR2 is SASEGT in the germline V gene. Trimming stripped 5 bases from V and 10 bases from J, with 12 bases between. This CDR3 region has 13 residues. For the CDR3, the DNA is TGTGCCAGCAGTAGCGGGACACCCTCACCCCTCCACTTT. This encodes CASSSGTPSPLHF.

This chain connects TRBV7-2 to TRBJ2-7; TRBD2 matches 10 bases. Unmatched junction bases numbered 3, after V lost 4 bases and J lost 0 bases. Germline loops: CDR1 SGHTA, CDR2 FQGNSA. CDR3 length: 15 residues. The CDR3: CASSSSGGLSYEQYF. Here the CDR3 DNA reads TGTGCCAGCAGCTCTAGCGGGGGACTCTCCTACGAGCAGTACTTC. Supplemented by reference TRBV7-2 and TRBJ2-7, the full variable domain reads GAGVSQSPSNKVTEKGKDVELRCDPISGHTALYWYRQSLGQGLEFLIYFQGNSAPDKSGLPSDRFSAERTGGSVSTLTIQRTQQEDSAVYLCASSSSGGLSYEQYFGPGTRLTVT.

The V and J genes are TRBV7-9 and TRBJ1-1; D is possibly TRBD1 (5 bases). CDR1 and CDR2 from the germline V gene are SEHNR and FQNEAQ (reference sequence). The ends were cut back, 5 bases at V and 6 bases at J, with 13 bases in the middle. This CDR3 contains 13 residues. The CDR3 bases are TGTGCCAGCAGCCACCTCGGGGCGCCTGAAGCTTTCTTT. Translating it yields CASSHLGAPEAFF.

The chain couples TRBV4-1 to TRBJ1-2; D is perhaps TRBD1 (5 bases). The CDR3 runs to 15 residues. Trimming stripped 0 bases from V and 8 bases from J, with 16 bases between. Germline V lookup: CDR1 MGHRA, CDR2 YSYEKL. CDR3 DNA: TGCGCCAGCAGCCAAGAGGGATTCGAATGGGGCGGCTACACCTTC. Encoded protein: CASSQEGFEWGGYTF.

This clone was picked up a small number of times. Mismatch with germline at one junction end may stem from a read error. CDR3 DNA sequence: TGCAGCGTTGGAGGAGGGCGCGGAGACATTCGGTACTTC. Its translation is CSVGGGRGDIRYF. The chain has TRBV29-1 and TRBJ2-4; TRBD2 might be the D (6 bases). The germline gives CDR1 SQVTM, CDR2 ANQGSEA. The CDR3 runs 13 residues.

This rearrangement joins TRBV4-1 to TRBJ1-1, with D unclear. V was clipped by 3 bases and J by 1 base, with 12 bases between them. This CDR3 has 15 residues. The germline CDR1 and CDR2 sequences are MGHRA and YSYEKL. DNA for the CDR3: TGCGCCAGCAGCCACCTAGGGCGGACGAACACTGAAGCTTTCTTT. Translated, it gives CASSHLGRTNTEAFF.

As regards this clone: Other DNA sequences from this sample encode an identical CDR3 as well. The CDR3 region has the DNA TGCAGCGTTGGACGGAACACCGGGGAGCTGTTTTTT. Its translation: CSVGRNTGELFF. V and J are TRBV29-1 and TRBJ2-2, with no clear D. This CDR3 is 12 amino acids long. Germline V CDR1 and CDR2: SQVTM, ANQGSEA. V was trimmed by 4 bases and J by 1 base, leaving 4 bases between them.

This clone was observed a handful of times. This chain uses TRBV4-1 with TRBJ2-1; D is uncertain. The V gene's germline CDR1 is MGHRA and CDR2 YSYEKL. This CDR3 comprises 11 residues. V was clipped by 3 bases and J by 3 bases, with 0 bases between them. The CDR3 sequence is CASSHYNEQFF. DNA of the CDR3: TGCGCCAGCAGCCACTACAATGAGCAGTTCTTC.

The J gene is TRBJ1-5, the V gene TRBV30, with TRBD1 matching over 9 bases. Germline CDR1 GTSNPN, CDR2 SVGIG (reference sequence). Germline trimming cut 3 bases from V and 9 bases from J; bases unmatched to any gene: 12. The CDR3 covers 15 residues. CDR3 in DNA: TGTGCCTGGAGCACCGGGGGGACAGGGATTTGGCCCCAGCATTTT. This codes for CAWSTGGTGIWPQHF.

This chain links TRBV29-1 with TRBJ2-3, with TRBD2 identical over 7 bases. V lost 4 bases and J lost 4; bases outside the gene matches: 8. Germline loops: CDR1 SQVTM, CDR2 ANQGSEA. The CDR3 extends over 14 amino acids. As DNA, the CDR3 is TGCAGCGTTGTCTTAGGGAGGGGAGCAGATACGCAGTATTTT. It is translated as CSVVLGRGADTQYF.

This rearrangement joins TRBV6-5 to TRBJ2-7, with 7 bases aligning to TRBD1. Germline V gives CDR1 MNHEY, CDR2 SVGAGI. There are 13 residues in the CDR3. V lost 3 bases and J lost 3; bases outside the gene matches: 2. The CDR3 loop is CASSYRTGYEQYF. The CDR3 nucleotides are TGTGCCAGCAGTTATCGGACAGGCTACGAGCAGTACTTC.

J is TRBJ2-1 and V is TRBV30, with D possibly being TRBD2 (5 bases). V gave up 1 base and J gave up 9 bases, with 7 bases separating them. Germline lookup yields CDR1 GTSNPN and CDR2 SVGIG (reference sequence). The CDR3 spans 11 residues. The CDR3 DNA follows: TGTGCCTGGAGTGGAGGGCCTGAGCAGTTCTTC. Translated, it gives CAWSGGPEQFF.

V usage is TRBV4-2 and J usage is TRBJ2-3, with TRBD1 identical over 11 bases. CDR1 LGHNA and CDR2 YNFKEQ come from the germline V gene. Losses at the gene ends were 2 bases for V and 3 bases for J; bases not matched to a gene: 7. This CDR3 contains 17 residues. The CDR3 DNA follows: TGTGCCAGCAGCCAAACTCGGGACAGGGGGGAAACAGATACGCAGTATTTT. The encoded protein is CASSQTRDRGETDTQYF.

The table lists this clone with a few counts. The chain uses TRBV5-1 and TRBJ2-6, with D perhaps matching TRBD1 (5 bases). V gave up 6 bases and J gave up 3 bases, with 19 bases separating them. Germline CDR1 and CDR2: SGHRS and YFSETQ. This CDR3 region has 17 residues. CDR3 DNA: TGCGCCAGCAAAGGAAACAGGCTGACAAGTGGGGCCAACGTCCTGACTTTC. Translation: CASKGNRLTSGANVLTF.

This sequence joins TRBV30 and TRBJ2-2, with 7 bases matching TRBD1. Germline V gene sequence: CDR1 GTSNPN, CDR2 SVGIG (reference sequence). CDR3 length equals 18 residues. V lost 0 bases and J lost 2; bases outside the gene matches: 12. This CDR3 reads CAWSVLPQGTGNTGELFF. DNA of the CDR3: TGTGCCTGGAGTGTATTGCCACAGGGGACGGGAAACACCGGGGAGCTGTTTTTT.

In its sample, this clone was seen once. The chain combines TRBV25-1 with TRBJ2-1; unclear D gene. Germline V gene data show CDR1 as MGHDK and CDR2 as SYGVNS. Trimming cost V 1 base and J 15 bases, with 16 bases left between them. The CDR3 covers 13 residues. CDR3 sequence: CASSEFNSLDWFF. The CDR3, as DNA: TGTGCCAGCAGTGAATTCAACTCCTTGGATTGGTTCTTC.

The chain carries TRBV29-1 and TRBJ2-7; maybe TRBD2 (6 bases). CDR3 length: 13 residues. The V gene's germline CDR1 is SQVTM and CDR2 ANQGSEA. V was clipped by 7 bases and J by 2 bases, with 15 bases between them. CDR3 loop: CSARGTLTYEQYF. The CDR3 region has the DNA TGCAGCGCTCGGGGGACCCTCACCTACGAGCAGTACTTC.

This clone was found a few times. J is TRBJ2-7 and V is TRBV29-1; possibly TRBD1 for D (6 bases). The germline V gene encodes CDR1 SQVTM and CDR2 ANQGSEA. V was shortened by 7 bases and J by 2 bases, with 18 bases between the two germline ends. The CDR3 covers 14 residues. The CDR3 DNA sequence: TGCAGCGCCCAAGGGGGTTCGGAGACCTACGAGCAGTACTTC. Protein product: CSAQGGSETYEQYF.